The rows below give T cell receptor beta chains drawn from one sample of a study of blood T cell repertoires in COVID-19. Data came from immunoSEQ multiplex PCR; TCRdb stores just in-frame clones and leaves some out. The sample shows some 250,000 clones, 88% of them seen only once. Sequencing was done on a sample of peripheral blood. The receptors stem from a middle-aged woman who had recovered from COVID-19. The CDR3 runs from the conserved cysteine through the conserved F or W. D genes are given only for firm matches. The size entry is marked missing in some rows and otherwise reads once, few, many or a size class.

TRBJ1-3,-,-,TRBV30,TGTGCCTGCACGCGGGGAACTGGAAACACCATATATTTT,CACTRGTGNTIYF
TRBJ1-2,-,-,TRBV19,TGTGCCAGTAGTATATCAGTCTATGGCTACACCTTC,CASSISVYGYTF
TRBJ2-1,TRBD2,-,TRBV4-3,TGCGCCAGCAGCCTGGGACTAGCGGGAGTAGGGGAGCAGTTCTTC,CASSLGLAGVGEQFF
TRBJ2-2,-,-,TRBV21-1,TGTGCCAGCAGCAAAGGGGACAGGGCCGGGGAGCTGTTTTTT,CASSKGDRAGELFF
TRBJ2-3,-,-,TRBV29-1,TGCAGCGTTGATTCTCCGAGCACAGATACGCAGTATTTT,CSVDSPSTDTQYF
TRBJ2-2,TRBD2,-,TRBV5-1,TGCGCCGGAAGCGGGAAAACCGGGGAGCTGTTTTTT,CAGSGKTGELFF
TRBJ2-1,-,-,TRBV20-1,TGCAGCAAGGATGGAGGGCAGCAGTTCTTC,CSKDGGQQFF
TRBJ1-5,-,-,TRBV6-5,TGTGCCAGCAGGGGGGCTCTGGGTTGGAACCCCCAGCATTTT,CASRGALGWNPQHF
TRBJ1-4,-,-,TRBV9,TGTGCCAGCAGCGTAGCTGACGGAGATGAAAAACTGTTTTTT,CASSVADGDEKLFF
TRBJ2-4,-,-,TRBV9,TGTGCCAGCAGCCCCTCGGCCAAAAACATTCAGTACTTC,CASSPSAKNIQYF
TRBJ2-7,TRBD2,-,TRBV5-1,TGCGCCAGCAGTCCCAGGGTAGCGGGAGACGAGCAGTACTTC,CASSPRVAGDEQYF
TRBJ2-2,TRBD1,-,TRBV7-3,TGTGCCAGCAGCTCGGGACAGGGGATCGGGGAGCTGTTTTTT,CASSSGQGIGELFF
TRBJ2-1,-,-,TRBV4-2,TGTGCCAGCAGCCAAGTGTCGGGGAGGGAGCAGTTCTTC,CASSQVSGREQFF
TRBJ1-4,-,-,TRBV4-3,TGCGCCAGCAGCCAAGGGCTGGCGGGGGGAAAACTGTTTTTT,CASSQGLAGGKLFF
TRBJ2-1,-,-,TRBV6-2/TRBV6-3,TGTGCCAGCAGTTACCCCCGGGTAGCCTCCAGCTCCTACAATGAGCAGTTCTTC,CASSYPRVASSSYNEQFF
TRBJ1-1,-,-,TRBV6-1,TGTGCCAGCAGTGATCGGTGGGGAGGCACTGAAGCTTTCTTT,CASSDRWGGTEAFF
TRBJ1-1,-,once,TRBV9,TGTGCCAGCAGCCCCCGCAGGGGATCTGAAGCTTTCTTT,CASSPRRGSEAFF
TRBJ1-1,-,many,TRBV28,TGTGCCAGCACCACCACCGGGGGGAACACTGAAGCTTTCTTT,CASTTTGGNTEAFF
TRBJ1-1,-,once,TRBV28,TGTGCCAGCAGTTTAGCTCAGACAGTGCCTGAAGCTTTCTTT,CASSLAQTVPEAFF
TRBJ2-7,TRBD1,-,TRBV9,TGTGCCAGCAGCGCAGCGGACAGGACCCCCCACGAGCAGTACTTC,CASSAADRTPHEQYF
TRBJ1-3,TRBD1,-,TRBV18,TGTGCCAGCTCACCTCGGGGACAGATTTCCTCTGGAAACACCATATATTTT,CASSPRGQISSGNTIYF
TRBJ1-1,TRBD1,-,TRBV7-9,TGTGCCAGCAGCCGGGACAGACTGAACACTGAAGCTTTCTTT,CASSRDRLNTEAFF
TRBJ2-5,-,-,TRBV6-6,TGTGCCAGCACCTCAGGGCTCGCCAGATTCCAAGAGACCCAGTACTTC,CASTSGLARFQETQYF
TRBJ2-1,-,few,TRBV18,TGTGCCACTGGACCGGGGGGCCTCGGGGAGCAGTTCTTC,CATGPGGLGEQFF
TRBJ1-2,TRBD1,-,TRBV30,TGTGCCTGGGGGGCCCGACCGGGACAGGGGGGATCTGGCTATGGCTACACCTTC,CAWGARPGQGGSGYGYTF
TRBJ1-2,-,-,TRBV25-1,TGTGCCAGCAGACCCCCCCCCGGGCAGGGGTATAACTATGGCTACACCTTC,CASRPPPGQGYNYGYTF
TRBJ2-1,TRBD2,-,TRBV9,TGTGCCAGCAGCGTAGGCCCCAGCGGGAGGGCCCCCAATGAGCAGTTCTTC,CASSVGPSGRAPNEQFF
TRBJ2-1,-,-,TRBV14,TGTGCCAGCAGCCAGACCGGGTGGAGCGCGAATGAGCAGTTCTTC,CASSQTGWSANEQFF
TRBJ2-3,-,-,TRBV5-5,TGTGCCAGCAGCAGCCGGGACTGGTACACAGATACGCAGTATTTT,CASSSRDWYTDTQYF
TRBJ2-7,TRBD1,-,TRBV24-1,TGTGCCACCAGTGGGATGGACAGGGGCGAGCAGTACTTC,CATSGMDRGEQYF
TRBJ1-5,-,-,TRBV6-2/TRBV6-3,TGTGCCAGCAGTGTGGGCGCAAGCAATCAGCCCCAGCATTTT,CASSVGASNQPQHF
TRBJ2-5,TRBD1,-,TRBV4-1,TGCGCCAGCAGCCATCCCGGGACAGGGGGCTTGGAGACCCAGTACTTC,CASSHPGTGGLETQYF
TRBJ2-3,-,-,TRBV18,TGTGCCAGCTCACCCCCGGAGGGTACGCAGTATTTT,CASSPPEGTQYF
TRBJ2-7,TRBD2,-,TRBV4-1,TGCGCCAGCAGCCAAATCGCTAGCGGGGACTACGAGCAGTACTTC,CASSQIASGDYEQYF
TRBJ2-1,TRBD1,few,TRBV7-9,TGTGCCAGCAGCCCCCAGGGACAGGGCAACAATGAGCAGTTCTTC,CASSPQGQGNNEQFF
TRBJ2-1,TRBD2,-,TRBV5-8,TGTGCCAGCAAGCGACTAGCGGACAATGAGCAGTTCTTC,CASKRLADNEQFF
TRBJ1-2,TRBD1,-,TRBV4-2,TGTGCCAGCAGCCAAGCCAGGGACAGGCCCTATGGCTACACCTTC,CASSQARDRPYGYTF
TRBJ1-2,-,-,TRBV4-3,TGCGCCAGCAGCCAAGATCTCAGGGAAGAATATGGCTACACCTTC,CASSQDLREEYGYTF
TRBJ1-2,-,-,TRBV9,TGTGCCAGCAGTGATTCGGTACTTCCCAACTATGGCTACACCTTC,CASSDSVLPNYGYTF
TRBJ1-1,TRBD1,-,TRBV14,TGTGCCAGCAGCCACGGGACAGAGAACACTGAAGCTTTCTTT,CASSHGTENTEAFF
TRBJ2-2,-,-,TRBV7-2,TGTGCCAGCAGCCCGGACGCCCTCAGGGCCGGGGAGCTGTTTTTT,CASSPDALRAGELFF
TRBJ2-1,TRBD1,-,TRBV6-2/TRBV6-3,TGTGCCAGCAGTCAGTCCCGGGACAGGGGTGGGCAGTTCTTC,CASSQSRDRGGQFF
TRBJ2-2,TRBD2,once,TRBV18,TGTGCCAGCTCACCCCGCGGGGGGGTAACCGGGGAGCTGTTTTTT,CASSPRGGVTGELFF
TRBJ1-1,-,-,TRBV20-1,TGCAGTGCTAGTGGGCAGGTGAACACTGAAGCTTTCTTT,CSASGQVNTEAFF
TRBJ1-1,-,-,TRBV6-5,TGTGCCAGCAGTAGACAGGTCCAAACTGAAGCTTTCTTT,CASSRQVQTEAFF